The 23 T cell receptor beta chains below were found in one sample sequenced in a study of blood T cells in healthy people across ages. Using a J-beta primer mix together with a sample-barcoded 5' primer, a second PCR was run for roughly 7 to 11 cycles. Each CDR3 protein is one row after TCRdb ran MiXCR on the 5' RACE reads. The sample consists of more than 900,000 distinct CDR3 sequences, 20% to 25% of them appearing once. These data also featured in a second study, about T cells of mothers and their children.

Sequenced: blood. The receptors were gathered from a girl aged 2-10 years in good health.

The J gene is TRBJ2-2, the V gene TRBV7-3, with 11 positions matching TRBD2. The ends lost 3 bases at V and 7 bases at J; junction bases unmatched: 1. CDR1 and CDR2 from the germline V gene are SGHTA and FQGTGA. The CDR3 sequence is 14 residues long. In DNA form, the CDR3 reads TGTGCCAGCAGCTTCGGGACTAGCGGCGGGGAGCTGTTTTTT. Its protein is CASSFGTSGGELFF.

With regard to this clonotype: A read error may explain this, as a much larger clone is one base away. The CDR3 region is CSASIAGGREQYF. The CDR3 DNA is TGCAGTGCTAGTATAGCGGGAGGACGAGAGCAGTACTTC. The chain links TRBV20-1 to TRBJ2-7, with 10 bases matching TRBD2. The CDR3 sequence is 13 residues long. CDR1 and CDR2 (germline): DFQATT, SNEGSKA (reference sequence). J lost 7 bases, V lost 3 bases, and 6 bases had no gene match.

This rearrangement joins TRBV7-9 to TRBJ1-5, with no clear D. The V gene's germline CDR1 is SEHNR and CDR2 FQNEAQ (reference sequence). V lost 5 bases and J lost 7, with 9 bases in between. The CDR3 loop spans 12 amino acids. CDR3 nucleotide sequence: TGTGCCAGCAGCCCCGGGCGGCAGCCCCAGCATTTT. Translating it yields CASSPGRQPQHF.

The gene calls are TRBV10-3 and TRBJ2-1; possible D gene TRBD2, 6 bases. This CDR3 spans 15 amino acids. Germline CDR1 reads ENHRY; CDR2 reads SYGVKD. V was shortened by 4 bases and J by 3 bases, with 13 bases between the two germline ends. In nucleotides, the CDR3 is TGTGCCATCAGTGGAGCTAGCGAGAACTACAATGAGCAGTTCTTC. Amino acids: CAISGASENYNEQFF.

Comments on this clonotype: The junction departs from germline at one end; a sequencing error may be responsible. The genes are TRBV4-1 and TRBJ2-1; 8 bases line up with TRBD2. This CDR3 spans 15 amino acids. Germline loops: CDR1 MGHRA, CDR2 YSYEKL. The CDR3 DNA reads TGTGCCAGCAGCTTCGGGACTAGTTTATACAATGAGCAGTTCTTC. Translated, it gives CASSFGTSLYNEQFF.

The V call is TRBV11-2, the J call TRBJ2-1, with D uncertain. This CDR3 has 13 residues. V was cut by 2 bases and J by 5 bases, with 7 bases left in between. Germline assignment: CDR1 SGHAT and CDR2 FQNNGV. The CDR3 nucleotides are TGTGCCAGCAGCTTATGGACCGACAATGAGCAGTTCTTC. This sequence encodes CASSLWTDNEQFF.

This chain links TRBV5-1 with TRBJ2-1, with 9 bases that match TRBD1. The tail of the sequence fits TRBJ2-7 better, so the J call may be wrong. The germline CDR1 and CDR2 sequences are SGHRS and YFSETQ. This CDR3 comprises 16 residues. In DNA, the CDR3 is TGCGCCAGCAGCTTGGAAGGTTGGGACAGGGCCTACGAGCAGTACTTC. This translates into CASSLEGWDRAYEQYF.

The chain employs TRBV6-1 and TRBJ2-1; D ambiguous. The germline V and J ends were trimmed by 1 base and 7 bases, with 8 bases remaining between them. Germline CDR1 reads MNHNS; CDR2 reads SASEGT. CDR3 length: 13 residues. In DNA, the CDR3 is TGTGCCAGCAGTGAAGGTTTTGCAAATGAGCAGTTCTTC. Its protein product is CASSEGFANEQFF.

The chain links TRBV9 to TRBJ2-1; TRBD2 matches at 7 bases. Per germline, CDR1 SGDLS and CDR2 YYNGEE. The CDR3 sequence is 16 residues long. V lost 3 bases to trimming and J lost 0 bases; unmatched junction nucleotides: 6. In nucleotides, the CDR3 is TGTGCCAGCAGCGCCGAGCGGGAAAGCTCCTACAATGAGCAGTTCTTC. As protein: CASSAERESSYNEQFF.

The DNA of the CDR3 is TGTGCCAGCAGTTACCCGGGGGGGTACGAGCAGTACTTC. Translating it yields CASSYPGGYEQYF. The V call is TRBV6-5, the J call TRBJ2-7, with TRBD2 matching 8 bases. V lost 2 bases, J lost 4 bases, and 1 base stayed unmatched. The CDR3 is 13 residues long. CDR1 MNHEY and CDR2 SVGAGI come from the germline V gene.

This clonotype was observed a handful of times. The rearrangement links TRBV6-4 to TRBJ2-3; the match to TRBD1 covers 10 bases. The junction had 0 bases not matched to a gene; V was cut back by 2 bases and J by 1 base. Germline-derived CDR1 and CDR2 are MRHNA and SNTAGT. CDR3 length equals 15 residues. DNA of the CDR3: TGTGCCAGCAGTGACGGGACAGGGGGCACAGATACGCAGTATTTT. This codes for CASSDGTGGTDTQYF.

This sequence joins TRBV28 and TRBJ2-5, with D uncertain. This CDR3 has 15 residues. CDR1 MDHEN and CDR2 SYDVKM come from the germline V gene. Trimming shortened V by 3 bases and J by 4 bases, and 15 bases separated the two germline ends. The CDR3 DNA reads TGTGCCAGCAGTTTCGAGACCGTCGTCCGAGAGACCCAGTACTTC. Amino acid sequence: CASSFETVVRETQYF.

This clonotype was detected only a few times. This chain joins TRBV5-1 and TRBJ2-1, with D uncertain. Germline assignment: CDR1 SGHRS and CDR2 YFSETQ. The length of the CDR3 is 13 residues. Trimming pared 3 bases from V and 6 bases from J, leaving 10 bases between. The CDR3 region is CASSSALSNEQFF. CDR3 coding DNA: TGCGCCAGCAGCTCGGCACTGTCCAATGAGCAGTTCTTC.

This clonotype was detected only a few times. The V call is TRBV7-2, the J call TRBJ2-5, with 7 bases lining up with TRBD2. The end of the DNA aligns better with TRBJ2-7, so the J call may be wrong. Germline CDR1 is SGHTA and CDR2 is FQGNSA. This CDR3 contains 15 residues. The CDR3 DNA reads TGTGCCAGCAGCTTAGTCCCGGGAGGTGTATACGAGCAGTACTTC. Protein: CASSLVPGGVYEQYF.

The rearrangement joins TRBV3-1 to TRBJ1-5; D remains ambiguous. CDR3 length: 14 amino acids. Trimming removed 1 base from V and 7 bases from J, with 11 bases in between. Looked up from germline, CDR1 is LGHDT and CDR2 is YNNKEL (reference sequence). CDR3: CASSQGYVGQPQHF. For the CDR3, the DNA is TGTGCCAGCAGCCAAGGTTACGTCGGACAGCCCCAGCATTTT.

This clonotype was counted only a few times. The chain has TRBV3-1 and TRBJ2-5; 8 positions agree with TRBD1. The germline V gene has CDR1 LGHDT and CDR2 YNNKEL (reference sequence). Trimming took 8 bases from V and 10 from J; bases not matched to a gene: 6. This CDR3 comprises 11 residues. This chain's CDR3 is CASGEGQGQYF. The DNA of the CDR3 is TGTGCCAGCGGCGAAGGACAGGGCCAGTACTTC.

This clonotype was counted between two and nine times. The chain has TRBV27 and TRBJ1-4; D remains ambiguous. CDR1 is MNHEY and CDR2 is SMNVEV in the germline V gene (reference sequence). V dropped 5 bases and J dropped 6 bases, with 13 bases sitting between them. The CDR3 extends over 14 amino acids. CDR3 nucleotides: TGTGCCAGCAGTCCCCCCGCAGACCATGAAAAACTGTTTTTT. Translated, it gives CASSPPADHEKLFF.

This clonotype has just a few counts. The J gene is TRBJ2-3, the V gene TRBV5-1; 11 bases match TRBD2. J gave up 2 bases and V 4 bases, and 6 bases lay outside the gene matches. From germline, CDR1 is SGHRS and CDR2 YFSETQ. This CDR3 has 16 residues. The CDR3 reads CASSTGTSGYTDTQYF. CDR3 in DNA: TGCGCCAGCAGCACCGGGACTAGCGGATACACAGATACGCAGTATTTT.

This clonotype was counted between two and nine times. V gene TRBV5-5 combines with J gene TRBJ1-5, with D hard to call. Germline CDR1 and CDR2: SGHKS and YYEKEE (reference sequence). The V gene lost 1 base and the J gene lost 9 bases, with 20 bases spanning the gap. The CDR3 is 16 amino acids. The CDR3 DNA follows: TGTGCCAGCAGCTTGTGGTCGGTGTCCGACTTCGCGCCCCAGCATTTT. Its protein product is CASSLWSVSDFAPQHF. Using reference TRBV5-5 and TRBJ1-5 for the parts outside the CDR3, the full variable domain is DAGVTQSPTHLIKTRGQQVTLRCSPISGHKSVSWYQQVLGQGPQFIFQYYEKEERGRGNFPDRFSARQFPNYSSELNVNALLLGDSALYLCASSLWSVSDFAPQHFGDGTRLSIL.

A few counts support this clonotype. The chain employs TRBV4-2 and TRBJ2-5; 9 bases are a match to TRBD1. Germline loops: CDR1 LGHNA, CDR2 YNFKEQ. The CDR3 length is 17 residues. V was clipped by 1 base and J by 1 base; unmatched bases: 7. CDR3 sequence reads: CASSQVDGDRAQETQYF. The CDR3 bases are TGTGCCAGCAGCCAAGTGGATGGGGACAGGGCCCAAGAGACCCAGTACTTC.

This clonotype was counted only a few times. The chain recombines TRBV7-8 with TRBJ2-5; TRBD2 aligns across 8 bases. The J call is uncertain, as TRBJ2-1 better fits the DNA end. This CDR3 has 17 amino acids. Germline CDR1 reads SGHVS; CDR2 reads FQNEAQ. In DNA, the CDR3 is TGTGCCAGCAGCACAAACAAGCGGGAGTCCACCTACAATGAGCAGTTCTTC. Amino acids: CASSTNKRESTYNEQFF.

This CDR3 reads CASSKAWITTYEQYF. Here the CDR3 DNA reads TGTGCCAGCAGCAAAGCATGGATTACCACCTACGAGCAGTACTTC. The J gene is TRBJ2-7, the V gene TRBV7-2; D is uncertain. Germline CDR1 is SGHTA and CDR2 is FQGNSA. V was trimmed by 5 bases and J by 2 bases, leaving 16 bases between them. The CDR3 loop spans 15 amino acids.

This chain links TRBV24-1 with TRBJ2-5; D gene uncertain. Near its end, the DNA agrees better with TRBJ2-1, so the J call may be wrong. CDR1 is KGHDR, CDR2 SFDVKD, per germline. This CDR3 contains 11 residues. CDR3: CATSEFGEQFF. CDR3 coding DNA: TGTGCCACCAGTGAATTTGGTGAGCAGTTCTTC.